This is a list of T cell receptor beta chains from one sample in a study of cytomegalovirus exposure and HLA in healthy donors. Sequencing was performed with immunoSEQ multiplex PCR; in TCRdb, only in-frame clones are kept and a portion is missing. Of more than 120,000 clones listed, more than 75% are singletons. Sequencing was performed on PBMCs. The origin of the receptors is a man between 18 and 29 years old in good health and CMV-seropositive. The CDR3 runs from the conserved cysteine through the conserved F or W. The order of the fields is clone size, V gene, J gene, D gene, CDR3 DNA, CDR3 protein. D genes are given only for firm matches. For some rows the clone size is stated as once, few or many, or as a class when expanded; others skip it.

abundance: -; v_gene: TRBV7-7; j_gene: TRBJ2-2; d_gene: TRBD1; CDR3nt: TGTGCTAGCAGCTTAGAAGGGGGCGCTTCAGGGGAGCTGTTTTTT; CDR3aa: CASSLEGGASGELFF
abundance: -; v_gene: TRBV4-1; j_gene: TRBJ2-2; d_gene: -; CDR3nt: TGCGCCAGCAGCCAAGGTGCCAGTTTCACCGGGGAGCTGTTTTTT; CDR3aa: CASSQGASFTGELFF
abundance: -; v_gene: TRBV4-2; j_gene: TRBJ2-5; d_gene: TRBD2; CDR3nt: TGTGCCAGCAGCCAAGAATGGGGACTACAAGAGAAGACCCAGTACTTC; CDR3aa: CASSQEWGLQEKTQYF
abundance: -; v_gene: TRBV10-2; j_gene: TRBJ2-2; d_gene: -; CDR3nt: TGCGCCAGCAGTGAGTACGGGCTAGCCCCTGACGCCGGGGAGCTGTTTTTT; CDR3aa: CASSEYGLAPDAGELFF
abundance: -; v_gene: TRBV7-8; j_gene: TRBJ1-3; d_gene: TRBD1; CDR3nt: TGTGCCAGCAGCCCAAGAGGGCCTTATGACAGGGGCCTTCGAGGAAACACCATATATTTT; CDR3aa: CASSPRGPYDRGLRGNTIYF
abundance: -; v_gene: TRBV6-5; j_gene: TRBJ1-1; d_gene: -; CDR3nt: TGTGCCAGCAGTTACGGTCCGGTTGAAGCTTTCTTT; CDR3aa: CASSYGPVEAFF
abundance: -; v_gene: TRBV5-1; j_gene: TRBJ1-5; d_gene: TRBD1; CDR3nt: TGCGCCAGCAGCTTGGCCCCTGATACAGGGGGAGGACAGCCCCAGCATTTT; CDR3aa: CASSLAPDTGGGQPQHF
abundance: -; v_gene: TRBV19; j_gene: TRBJ1-5; d_gene: -; CDR3nt: TGTGCCAGTAGTTCAGGGTTAAGCAATCAGCCCCAGCATTTT; CDR3aa: CASSSGLSNQPQHF
abundance: -; v_gene: TRBV30; j_gene: TRBJ2-2; d_gene: TRBD2; CDR3nt: TGTGCCTGGACGACCGGACTAGCGGGAGCTGGGGAGCTGTTTTTT; CDR3aa: CAWTTGLAGAGELFF
abundance: -; v_gene: TRBV6-1; j_gene: TRBJ2-1; d_gene: -; CDR3nt: TGTGCCAGCAGTCGCGGCGGCCTCCACAATGAGCAGTTCTTC; CDR3aa: CASSRGGLHNEQFF
abundance: -; v_gene: TRBV2; j_gene: TRBJ1-1; d_gene: -; CDR3nt: TGTGCCAGCAGTGATCGGGGGGCCGAGAACTCTGAAGCTTTCTTT; CDR3aa: CASSDRGAENSEAFF
abundance: -; v_gene: TRBV6-5; j_gene: TRBJ2-3; d_gene: -; CDR3nt: TGTGCCAGCAGTTACTCGAGTGATCCTACAGATACGCAGTATTTT; CDR3aa: CASSYSSDPTDTQYF
abundance: -; v_gene: TRBV4-1; j_gene: TRBJ1-2; d_gene: -; CDR3nt: TGCGCCAGCAGCCAACAAACCCCACAGCCAATCCAAAGGATCTATGGCTACACCTTC; CDR3aa: CASSQQTPQPIQRIYGYTF
abundance: once; v_gene: TRBV13; j_gene: TRBJ2-5; d_gene: -; CDR3nt: TGTGCCAGCAGCTTAGGACAGGGTATCGAGACCCAGTACTTC; CDR3aa: CASSLGQGIETQYF
abundance: -; v_gene: TRBV6-5; j_gene: TRBJ2-5; d_gene: TRBD1; CDR3nt: TGTGCCAGCAGTTACTCCGGGACAGGCATTGGGACCCAGTACTTC; CDR3aa: CASSYSGTGIGTQYF
abundance: -; v_gene: TRBV5-1; j_gene: TRBJ2-7; d_gene: -; CDR3nt: TGCGCCAGCAGCTCCGAGTACGAGCAGTACTTC; CDR3aa: CASSSEYEQYF
abundance: -; v_gene: TRBV11-2; j_gene: TRBJ2-7; d_gene: -; CDR3nt: TGTGCCAGCAGCTTTACCGGGACAAACCCATACGAGCAGTACTTC; CDR3aa: CASSFTGTNPYEQYF
abundance: -; v_gene: TRBV27; j_gene: TRBJ1-2; d_gene: -; CDR3nt: TGTGCCAGCAGTTTGAGGCAGGGGATAGGCGGCTACACCTTC; CDR3aa: CASSLRQGIGGYTF
abundance: -; v_gene: TRBV9; j_gene: TRBJ2-1; d_gene: TRBD2; CDR3nt: TGTGCCAGCAGCCACCGTAGGGCGGGAGGGCCTTACAATGAGCAGTTCTTC; CDR3aa: CASSHRRAGGPYNEQFF
abundance: once; v_gene: TRBV11-3; j_gene: TRBJ2-2; d_gene: -; CDR3nt: TGTGCCAGCAGCCCCCTCGGGGGCGGGGAGCTGTTTTTT; CDR3aa: CASSPLGGGELFF
abundance: -; v_gene: TRBV5-1; j_gene: TRBJ2-3; d_gene: TRBD2; CDR3nt: TGCGCCAGCAGCTTGGAGCCTAGCGGAAGCACAGATACGCAGTATTTT; CDR3aa: CASSLEPSGSTDTQYF
abundance: -; v_gene: TRBV30; j_gene: TRBJ2-3; d_gene: TRBD2; CDR3nt: TGTGCCTGGAGTGTTCTGGCGGGGGGCACAGATACGCAGTATTTT; CDR3aa: CAWSVLAGGTDTQYF
abundance: -; v_gene: TRBV4-1; j_gene: TRBJ2-7; d_gene: -; CDR3nt: TGCGCCAGCAGCCCTGTGTTCGGGGTGGGCGAGCAGTACTTC; CDR3aa: CASSPVFGVGEQYF
abundance: -; v_gene: TRBV5-4; j_gene: TRBJ2-1; d_gene: TRBD2; CDR3nt: TGTGCCAGCAGCTGGGGGGGGAACAATGAGCAGTTCTTC; CDR3aa: CASSWGGNNEQFF
abundance: -; v_gene: TRBV11-2; j_gene: TRBJ2-1; d_gene: -; CDR3nt: TGTGCCAGCAGCTTAGGGCGGTCCTACAATGAGCAGTTCTTC; CDR3aa: CASSLGRSYNEQFF
abundance: -; v_gene: TRBV14; j_gene: TRBJ2-3; d_gene: -; CDR3nt: TGTGCCAGCAGCCAAGCCCCCGGGGTCGGAGGAGTCACAGATACGCAGTATTTT; CDR3aa: CASSQAPGVGGVTDTQYF
abundance: -; v_gene: TRBV5-4; j_gene: TRBJ2-5; d_gene: TRBD2; CDR3nt: TGTGCCAGTGGGACTAGCGGCCAAGAGACCCAGTACTTC; CDR3aa: CASGTSGQETQYF
abundance: -; v_gene: TRBV30; j_gene: TRBJ1-5; d_gene: -; CDR3nt: TGTGCCTGGAGCGACTCTTTCAATCAGCCCCAGCATTTT; CDR3aa: CAWSDSFNQPQHF
abundance: few; v_gene: TRBV2; j_gene: TRBJ1-2; d_gene: -; CDR3nt: TGTGCCAGCAGTGATCAGGGGATGAGCTATGGCTACACCTTC; CDR3aa: CASSDQGMSYGYTF
abundance: -; v_gene: TRBV5-4; j_gene: TRBJ2-2; d_gene: -; CDR3nt: TGTGCCAGCAGCGCGTTTACCGGGGAGCTGTTTTTT; CDR3aa: CASSAFTGELFF
abundance: -; v_gene: TRBV5-6; j_gene: TRBJ2-2; d_gene: -; CDR3nt: TGTGCCAGCAGCCTACTGCGGGGGGAGCTGTTTTTT; CDR3aa: CASSLLRGELFF
abundance: -; v_gene: TRBV28; j_gene: TRBJ1-5; d_gene: TRBD1; CDR3nt: TGTGCCAGCAGTTTAACAGGGGGAAAGCCCCAGCATTTT; CDR3aa: CASSLTGGKPQHF
abundance: -; v_gene: TRBV6-1; j_gene: TRBJ1-4; d_gene: TRBD1; CDR3nt: TGTGCCAGCCGGGACAGGGTTACTAATGAAAAACTGTTTTTT; CDR3aa: CASRDRVTNEKLFF
abundance: -; v_gene: TRBV5-6; j_gene: TRBJ2-7; d_gene: -; CDR3nt: TGTGCCAGCAGCTCTTTAAAGGTGGGCAGCTACGAGCAGTACTTC; CDR3aa: CASSSLKVGSYEQYF
abundance: -; v_gene: TRBV29-1; j_gene: TRBJ1-2; d_gene: -; CDR3nt: TGCAGCTCACCAACTCCTGGACGGGGAAGCTATGGCTACACCTTC; CDR3aa: CSSPTPGRGSYGYTF
abundance: once; v_gene: TRBV7-8; j_gene: TRBJ2-1; d_gene: TRBD1; CDR3nt: TGTGCCAGCAGCTTACCCGGACAGGTTGATGAGCAGTTCTTC; CDR3aa: CASSLPGQVDEQFF
abundance: -; v_gene: TRBV27; j_gene: TRBJ2-2; d_gene: TRBD1; CDR3nt: TGTGCCATCCCACTCCGAAGGGGGCGCATGGGCGCCGGGGAGCTGCTTTTT; CDR3aa: CAIPLRRGRMGAGELLF
abundance: -; v_gene: TRBV15; j_gene: TRBJ2-1; d_gene: TRBD2; CDR3nt: TGTGCCACCAGCAGAGATGATCTCCCTCCAGCGGGGGTCTACAATGAGCAGTTCTTC; CDR3aa: CATSRDDLPPAGVYNEQFF
abundance: -; v_gene: TRBV5-1; j_gene: TRBJ2-2; d_gene: TRBD1; CDR3nt: TGCGCCAGCAGCTACCAAGCTGGGACAGCCAACGGGGAGCTGTTTTTT; CDR3aa: CASSYQAGTANGELFF
abundance: few; v_gene: TRBV6-1; j_gene: TRBJ1-2; d_gene: -; CDR3nt: TGTGCCAGCAGTAATCTTGCGGAGACAGAAGGCTACACCTTC; CDR3aa: CASSNLAETEGYTF
abundance: -; v_gene: TRBV6-6; j_gene: TRBJ1-1; d_gene: TRBD1; CDR3nt: TGTGCCAGCAGTTACCGCGGGACAGGGAAGTTAACTGAAGCTTTCTTT; CDR3aa: CASSYRGTGKLTEAFF